The clone carrying this T cell receptor (beta chain) was seen once. The antigen is not known. Vbeta (60) and Jbeta (13) primers were used in the PCR. The data were produced by immunoSEQ multiplex PCR, yet TCRdb's version contains in-frame clones alone and is incomplete. The sample includes 99,000 or so clones, over 60% of them seen just once. This entry comes from a study of cytomegalovirus exposure and HLA in healthy donors. Study-wide results and caveats: Fewer N-insertions (relative to the roughly 610-donor mean) were reportedly seen in an Asian-associated ancestry cluster in a later analysis.

The CDR3 spans 17 residues. V was shortened by 1 base and J by 0 bases, with 13 bases between the two germline ends. Germline CDR1 is MDHEN and CDR2 is SYDVKM. The chain recombines TRBV28 with TRBJ1-5, with D perhaps TRBD1 (6 bases). The sample comprised PBMCs. This TCR came from a man in his sixties in good health and CMV-seropositive. CDR3 sequence (DNA): TGTGCCAGCAGTTTATTACAGGGTCTCTATAGCAATCAGCCCCAGCATTTT. Its protein product is CASSLLQGLYSNQPQHF.